Below, one T cell receptor beta chain is given with its context. Everyone who took part was roughly 18 to 89 years old, and they came from roughly 25 US areas. This CDR3 contains 16 residues. Deletions cut 2 bases from V and 3 bases from J, with 16 bases between. In germline, CDR1 is SEHNR, CDR2 FQNEAQ (reference sequence). Assay used: immunoSEQ multiplex PCR; TCRdb lists only in-frame clones, some missing. In the table there are under 250,000 clones, about four fifths of which are singletons. This sample was taken from a study of blood T cell repertoires in COVID-19. The wider study: T cells, B-cell-depleted T cells, or PBMCs supplied cDNA or gDNA.

The receptor comes from a woman aged 35 to 49 with acute COVID-19. J is TRBJ1-1 and V is TRBV7-9; possible D gene TRBD1, 5 bases. Sample: PBMCs or T cells enriched from blood (not recorded which). The CDR3 bases are TGTGCCAGCAGCTTAAGTAGTGGACGGGGGGACACTGAAGCTTTCTTT. As protein: CASSLSSGRGDTEAFF.